A single sample is the source of the 3 T cell receptor beta chains below, sequenced in a study of blood T cells in healthy people across ages (dated by TCRdb to the mid-2010s). The library came from 5' RACE. The sequencing machine was an Illumina HiSeq 2500. The second PCR ran for roughly 7 to 12 cycles and used a J-beta primer mix along with a sample-barcoded 5' primer. TCRdb redid the processing of the public reads, applying fastp at Q25 and MiXCR, and retained in-frame beta chains. Rows are unified per CDR3 protein, each entry keeping the most common DNA and genes. The sample has 1.5 million to 2 million distinct CDR3 sequences on record, around half of them singletons. The ten largest clones add up to 2% to 2.5% of the sample. The sequenced sample was blood. The receptors derive from a woman in her thirties or forties in good health.

This clonotype appeared a single time. This chain connects TRBV12-3 or TRBV12-4 to TRBJ2-1, with unresolved D. The end of the DNA aligns better with TRBJ2-7, so the J call may be wrong. The CDR3 covers 15 residues. Written as DNA, the CDR3 is TGTGCCAGCAGTTCATCGTGGGGATCCTACAATGAGCAGTACTTC. This sequence encodes CASSSSWGSYNEQYF.

The V call is TRBV6-5, the J call TRBJ2-7; D is unresolved. With 4 bases removed from V and 0 bases from J, the gap between germline ends came to 16 bases. Germline CDR1 and CDR2: MNHEY and SVGAGI. The CDR3 is 16 residues long. This CDR3 is CASSSRLRGSSYEQYF. The CDR3, as DNA: TGTGCCAGCAGTTCGAGGCTGCGTGGAAGCTCCTACGAGCAGTACTTC.

The chain carries TRBV13 and TRBJ2-1; 8 bases are a match to TRBD1. Germline CDR1 and CDR2: PRHDT and FYEKMQ (reference sequence). V shed 0 bases, J shed 10 bases, and the junction held 14 bases outside the gene matches. The CDR3 covers 17 residues. As DNA, the CDR3 is TGTGCCAGCAGCTTAGGAGGAGCAGGGGGCGCCGTGGAGGAGCAGTTCTTC. This codes for CASSLGGAGGAVEEQFF.